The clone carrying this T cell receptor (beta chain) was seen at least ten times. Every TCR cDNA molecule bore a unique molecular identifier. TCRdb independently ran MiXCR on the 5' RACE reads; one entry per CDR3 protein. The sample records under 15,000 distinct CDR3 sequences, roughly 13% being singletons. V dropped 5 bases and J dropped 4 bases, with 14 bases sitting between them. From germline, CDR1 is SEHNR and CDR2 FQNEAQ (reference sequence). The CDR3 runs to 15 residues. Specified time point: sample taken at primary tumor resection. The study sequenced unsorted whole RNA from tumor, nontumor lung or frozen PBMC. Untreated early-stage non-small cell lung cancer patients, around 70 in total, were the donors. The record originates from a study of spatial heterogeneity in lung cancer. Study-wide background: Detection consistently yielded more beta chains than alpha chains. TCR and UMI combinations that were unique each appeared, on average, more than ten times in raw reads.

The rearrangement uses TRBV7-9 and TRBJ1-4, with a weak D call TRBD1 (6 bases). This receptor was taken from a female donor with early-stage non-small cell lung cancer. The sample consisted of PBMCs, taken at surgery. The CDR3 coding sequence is TGTGCCAGCAGCCCATCCCAGGGGTTTAATGAAAAACTGTTTTTT. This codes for CASSPSQGFNEKLFF.